Sequencing of this TCR beta chain was carried out in a study of shared clonotypes between healthy human individuals. Study observations and caveats: The four-donor shared clonotypes exceeded non-shared clonotypes in generation probability, with non-shared ones scoring lower. Naive subsets usually exceeded memory subsets in estimated richness.

CDR1 is SGHRS and CDR2 is YFSETQ in the germline V gene. CDR3 length equals 14 residues. Trimming removed 1 base from V and 5 bases from J, with 10 bases in between. As for this clone: What it binds is unknown.

Naive CD8 cells lacked CD45RO and underwent positive selection for CCR7, leaving out terminally differentiated effector memory CD45RA+ cells. TCRdb's table, derived via immunoSEQ multiplex PCR, lists solely in-frame clones and lacks some. The sample carries about 2 million clones, about 94% recorded once. The chain combines TRBV5-1 with TRBJ2-1, with D tentatively TRBD2 (5 bases). The TCR was taken from a man aged 18 to 30 in good health. Sequencing was carried out using naive CD8+ T cells sorted from blood. CDR3 nucleotide sequence: TGCGCCAGCAGCTTGCCACGGGGAGACAATGAGCAGTTCTTC. This codes for CASSLPRGDNEQFF.